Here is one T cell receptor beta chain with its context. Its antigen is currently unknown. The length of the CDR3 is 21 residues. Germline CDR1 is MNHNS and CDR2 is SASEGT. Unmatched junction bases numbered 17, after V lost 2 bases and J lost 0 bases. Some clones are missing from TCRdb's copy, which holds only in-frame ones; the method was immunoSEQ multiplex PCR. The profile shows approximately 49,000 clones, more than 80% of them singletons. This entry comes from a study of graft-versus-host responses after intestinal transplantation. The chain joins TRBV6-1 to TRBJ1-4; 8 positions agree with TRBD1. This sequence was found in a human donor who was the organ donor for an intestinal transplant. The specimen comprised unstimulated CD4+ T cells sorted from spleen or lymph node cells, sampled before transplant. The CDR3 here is CASSELRTGTGVSTTNEKLFF. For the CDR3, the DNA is TGTGCCAGCAGTGAACTTCGGACCGGGACAGGTGTTAGTACAACTAATGAAAAACTGTTTTTT.